Listed here are 17 T cell receptor beta chains from one sample, sequenced in a study of spatial heterogeneity in lung cancer. Using its own MiXCR run on the 5' RACE reads, TCRdb lists one record per CDR3 protein. Of 2,200 or so distinct CDR3 sequences in the sample, 17% were seen once. Time point indicated: sample taken at primary tumor resection. The antigens these receptors bind are not known. Study outcomes and limitations: Mutation tallies in tumors tracked expanded intratumoral alpha and beta TCR counts.

Sequencing was performed on lung tumor tissue, taken at surgery. Source of these receptors: a male donor with early-stage non-small cell lung cancer.

The sample holds many counts of this clonotype. The rearrangement joins TRBV5-8 to TRBJ2-5, with TRBD1 matching over 7 bases. With V trimmed by 3 bases and J by 1 base, 6 bases remained unmatched. This CDR3 spans 15 amino acids. Germline CDR1 SGHTS, CDR2 YDEGEE. The DNA for the CDR3 is TGTGCCAGCAGCTACGGACAGGTCCGCCAAGAGACCCAGTACTTC. It yields the protein CASSYGQVRQETQYF.

The CDR3 DNA reads TGTGCCAGCAGCTTAGACGCCCACTACAATGAGCAGTTCTTC. Amino acid sequence: CASSLDAHYNEQFF. The chain joins TRBV7-2 to TRBJ2-1; D is uncertain. CDR3 length equals 14 residues. Per the germline V gene, CDR1 is SGHTA and CDR2 is FQGNSA. V dropped 1 base and J dropped 3 bases, with 7 bases sitting between them.

By share, this clonotype ranks as medium-sized. V gene TRBV27 combines with J gene TRBJ2-3; D gene ambiguous. The ends were cut back, 3 bases at V and 0 bases at J, with 7 bases in the middle. Per the germline V gene, CDR1 is MNHEY and CDR2 is SMNVEV (reference sequence). The CDR3 totals 14 residues. In DNA, the CDR3 is TGTGCCAGCAGTTTCTACAGCAGCACAGATACGCAGTATTTT. Its protein product is CASSFYSSTDTQYF.

This clonotype is large by share. The rearrangement links TRBV5-1 to TRBJ2-5; D uncertain. Germline CDR1 reads SGHRS; CDR2 reads YFSETQ. CDR3 length: 13 residues. Trimming took off 4 bases at V and 2 bases at J, with 9 bases between the two ends. The CDR3 bases are TGCGCCAGCAGCCCGGCGGCTCAAGAGACCCAGTACTTC. It is translated as CASSPAAQETQYF.

This clonotype ranks as medium-sized. The chain couples TRBV5-1 to TRBJ2-7; 10 bases are a match to TRBD1. CDR3 length: 15 amino acids. In germline, CDR1 is SGHRS, CDR2 YFSETQ. The V gene end was trimmed by 0 bases and the J gene end by 4 bases; junction bases not matched to a gene: 4. In nucleotides, the CDR3 is TGCGCCAGCAGCTTGGATGTGGGACAGGGGTACGAGCAGTACTTC. Its translation: CASSLDVGQGYEQYF.

This clonotype is medium-sized within its sample. The chain has TRBV7-2 and TRBJ1-6; D gene unclear. Per germline, CDR1 SGHTA and CDR2 FQGNSA. The V end lost 7 bases, the J end lost 5 bases, and 15 bases lay between the germline ends. This CDR3 has 15 amino acids. The CDR3 DNA follows: TGTGCCAGCACCCCTCGCGGACCGGATAATTCACCCCTCCACTTT. Its translation: CASTPRGPDNSPLHF.

This clonotype was counted a few times. This chain uses TRBV5-1 with TRBJ1-2, with D possibly TRBD1 on 5 matching bases. The CDR3 totals 14 residues. The germline V gene has CDR1 SGHRS and CDR2 YFSETQ. V lost 0 bases and J 4 bases, leaving 10 bases between the germline ends. CDR3 sequence reads: CASSLGGVGYGYTF. The CDR3 DNA reads TGCGCCAGCAGCTTGGGAGGGGTTGGCTATGGCTACACCTTC.

By share, this clonotype counts as large. The V gene is TRBV20-1, the J gene TRBJ2-3; possible D gene TRBD1, 6 bases. Germline V gene data show CDR1 as DFQATT and CDR2 as SNEGSKA (reference sequence). The CDR3 has 13 amino acids. The V end was cut by 3 bases, the J end by 4 bases, with 11 bases between. CDR3 region: CSARYYRADTQYF. CDR3 nucleotides: TGCAGTGCTAGGTATTACAGGGCAGATACGCAGTATTTT.

By sample share, this clonotype is large. The chain links TRBV5-1 to TRBJ2-5; TRBD1 is a possible D gene (5 bases). V was trimmed by 0 bases and J by 4 bases, leaving 13 bases between them. CDR1 and CDR2 (germline): SGHRS, YFSETQ. There are 15 residues in the CDR3. This chain's CDR3 is CASSLEGREGETQYF. The DNA of the CDR3 is TGCGCCAGCAGCTTGGAAGGCAGGGAAGGAGAGACCCAGTACTTC.

This clonotype rates as medium-sized. The V and J genes are TRBV4-1 and TRBJ1-6; D unresolved. The CDR3 covers 15 residues. Germline V CDR1 and CDR2: MGHRA, YSYEKL. Trimming shortened V by 4 bases and J by 5 bases, and 12 bases separated the two germline ends. In DNA form, the CDR3 reads TGCGCCAGCAGCCTCGCTTCTGGTGATAATTCACCCCTCCACTTT. This encodes CASSLASGDNSPLHF.

This clonotype was counted only a few times. The chain employs TRBV28 and TRBJ2-1, with 7 bases identical to TRBD2. V gave up 2 bases and J gave up 2 bases; unmatched junction bases: 3. The germline V gene has CDR1 MDHEN and CDR2 SYDVKM. The CDR3 runs 15 residues. In DNA form, the CDR3 reads TGTGCCAGCAGTTTAGGCAGCGGGGCCTACAATGAGCAGTTCTTC. Translation: CASSLGSGAYNEQFF. The variable domain in full, completed from reference TRBV28 and TRBJ2-1, reads DVKVTQSSRYLVKRTGEKVFLECVQDMDHENMFWYRQDPGLGLRLIYFSYDVKMKEKGDIPEGYSVSREKKERFSLILESASTNQTSMYLCASSLGSGAYNEQFFGPGTRLTVL.

This clonotype is medium-sized in the sample. The rearrangement uses TRBV7-2 and TRBJ2-1; 10 bases match TRBD2. This CDR3 spans 13 amino acids. Germline V gives CDR1 SGHTA, CDR2 FQGNSA. J lost 7 bases, V lost 5 bases, and 2 bases had no gene match. CDR3 nucleotide sequence: TGTGCCAGCAGCCCTAGCGGGAGAAATGAGCAGTTCTTC. Translating gives CASSPSGRNEQFF.

By sample share, this clonotype is medium-sized. The rearrangement uses TRBV7-6 and TRBJ2-1, with 12 nucleotides matching TRBD2. The germline CDR1 and CDR2 sequences are SGHVS and FNYEAQ. The J segment lost 9 bases and the V segment lost 2 bases, leaving 5 bases of the junction unmatched. The CDR3 totals 15 residues. CDR3 sequence reads: CASSLKGLAGGEQFF. In DNA, the CDR3 is TGTGCCAGCAGCTTAAAGGGACTAGCGGGCGGTGAGCAGTTCTTC.

This clonotype was counted at least ten times. The V gene is TRBV28, the J gene TRBJ1-2; 10 nucleotides align to TRBD1. The CDR3 length is 14 residues. With 7 bases clipped from V and 5 bases from J, the junction kept 7 bases outside the gene matches. From germline, CDR1 is MDHEN and CDR2 SYDVKM. CDR3: CASMGDRGRYGYTF. In DNA, the CDR3 is TGTGCCAGCATGGGGGACAGGGGACGGTATGGCTACACCTTC.

The CDR3 sequence is CASSKSGQAIYEQYF. Here the CDR3 DNA reads TGCGCCAGCAGCAAGTCGGGACAGGCAATCTACGAGCAGTACTTC. The chain uses TRBV5-1 and TRBJ2-7, with TRBD1 matching 8 bases. Looked up from germline, CDR1 is SGHRS and CDR2 is YFSETQ. This CDR3 has 15 amino acids. With V trimmed by 4 bases and J by 3 bases, 9 bases remained unmatched.

V gene TRBV7-9 combines with J gene TRBJ2-1; D not resolved. The CDR3 covers 14 residues. The V end lost 6 bases, the J end lost 4 bases, and 13 bases lay between the germline ends. Germline V gene lookup returns CDR1 SEHNR and CDR2 FQNEAQ (reference sequence). CDR3 sequence: CASSFAVGYNEQFF. The CDR3, as DNA: TGTGCCAGCAGTTTCGCGGTGGGGTACAATGAGCAGTTCTTC.

In its sample, this clonotype is medium-sized. The J gene is TRBJ2-7, the V gene TRBV6-2 or TRBV6-3, with TRBD1 matching 7 bases. Losses at the gene ends were 5 bases for V and 0 bases for J; bases not matched to a gene: 7. CDR3 size: 15 residues. Per germline, CDR1 MNHEY and CDR2 SVGEGT. CDR3 sequence reads: CASSTSRDSSYEQYF. The CDR3 DNA is TGTGCCAGCAGTACAAGCCGGGACAGCTCCTACGAGCAGTACTTC.